The rows below give T cell receptor beta chains drawn from one sample of a study of T cells after yellow fever vaccination. MiXCR, applied by TCRdb to the 5' RACE reads, yields one record per CDR3 protein. The profile covers 150,000 to 200,000 distinct CDR3 sequences, with 11% appearing a single time and just over 35% taken by the ten largest. The input for sequencing was CD8+ T cells sorted from PBMCs, taken 15 days after the yellow fever booster vaccination. The receptors were gathered from a man between 18 and 29 years old who received the YFV17D yellow fever vaccine. The CDR3 runs from the conserved cysteine through the conserved F or W.

>15|TRBJ2-3|TRBV9
CASSVWGGVPDTQYF
>11|TRBJ1-1|TRBV29-1
CSVVRGSEAFF
>16|TRBJ2-3|TRBV4-1
CASSQGPRTGGDTQYF
>14|TRBJ2-7|TRBV6-1
CASSDWDSPYEQYF
>16|TRBJ2-5|TRBV7-9
CASTQYGQGGQETQYF
>13|TRBJ1-1|TRBV27
CASRQGQNTEAFF
>15|TRBJ1-1|TRBV27
CASSLGWGGPSEAFF
>16|TRBJ2-3|TRBV19
CASSVYRGRDTDTQYF
>14|TRBJ2-5|TRBV5-1
CASSTAGYQETQYF
>13|TRBJ1-3|TRBV27
CASQGFSGNTIYF
>14|TRBJ2-1|TRBV25-1
CASSDQGGGDEQFF
>14|TRBJ2-3|TRBV7-3
CASSQTGGPDTQYF
>16|TRBJ2-1|TRBV12-3/TRBV12-4
CASSLPLTGWNTEQFF
>13|TRBJ2-3|TRBV12-3/TRBV12-4
CASSAGTASRQYF
>16|TRBJ2-2|TRBV7-9
CASSSRTGGDTGELFF
>12|TRBJ1-1|TRBV13
CASSLIENEAFF
>15|TRBJ2-5|TRBV7-8
CASSLALAGRETQYF
>16|TRBJ2-1|TRBV7-2
CASSLLTGGSYNEQFF
>12|TRBJ2-5|TRBV11-2
CASSSIGETQYF
>13|TRBJ1-1|TRBV7-6
CASSLQGYSEAFF
>15|TRBJ1-1|TRBV11-2
CASSGRGDTGPEAFF
>13|TRBJ2-7|TRBV12-3/TRBV12-4
CASTRENSYEQYF
>15|TRBJ2-7|TRBV20-1
CSARPRHGQLYEQYF
>13|TRBJ2-1|TRBV7-3
CASSPALGDEQFF
>13|TRBJ2-7|TRBV5-1
CASSPLSSYEQYF
>13|TRBJ2-2|TRBV6-1
CASSEPGSAEMFF
>14|TRBJ2-3|TRBV7-6
CASSSDPRGDTQYF
>13|TRBJ2-7|TRBV2
CASSEGVTYEQYF
>14|TRBJ2-7|TRBV7-6
CASSLGLASYEQYF
>15|TRBJ1-2|TRBV5-1
CASSPGYRAFYGYTF
>15|TRBJ2-3|TRBV7-2
CASSFSGRTTDTQYF
>15|TRBJ2-2|TRBV9
CASSPLSDNTGELFF
>16|TRBJ2-2|TRBV19
CASSTLAGVNTGELFF
>13|TRBJ1-1|TRBV7-6
CASSSTVWTEAFF
>16|TRBJ2-1|TRBV4-1
CASSQDLAGGRDEQFF
>12|TRBJ1-2|TRBV4-2
CASSQEGDGYTF
>12|TRBJ2-3|TRBV4-1
CASSPDRDTQYF
>14|TRBJ2-7|TRBV4-1
CASSPGELGGEQYF
>13|TRBJ2-7|TRBV7-6
CASSLAQDGEQYF
>16|TRBJ2-3|TRBV7-8
CASSWTSGGAGDTQYF
>12|TRBJ2-1|TRBV14
CASSVGVYEQFF
>15|TRBJ1-1|TRBV6-5
CASSYTGGWGMEAFF
>18|TRBJ2-6|TRBV5-1
CASSPQGQGWTGANVLTF
>16|TRBJ2-5|TRBV11-1
CASSYWQDPDGETQYF
>14|TRBJ1-1|TRBV4-1
CASSPPGDWTEAFF
>16|TRBJ2-3|TRBV20-1
CSALPRGRGLTDTQYF
>12|TRBJ1-2|TRBV28
CASSASNYGYTF
>13|TRBJ2-7|TRBV25-1
CASSGHRAYEQYF
>15|TRBJ2-7|TRBV5-6
CASSPTPRDQYEQYF
>15|TRBJ2-5|TRBV3-1
CASSQDSGGRETQYF
>15|TRBJ2-1|TRBV6-5
CASKHPRGQGDEQFF
>17|TRBJ2-5|TRBV5-6
CASSLGTRQWREETQYF
>12|TRBJ1-2|TRBV6-2/TRBV6-3
CASTHGQYGYTF
>16|TRBJ2-3|TRBV20-1
CSARITTGPSTDTQYF